This TCR beta chain derives from a study of blood T cell repertoires in COVID-19. Across the whole study: Samples taken during acute and convalescent COVID-19 were collected in the United States, Italy and Spain. Sample material is recorded as cDNA or gDNA derived from T cells, B-cell-depleted T cells, or PBMCs.

The authors' processing: Amplification from reference gene primers served as the basis for estimated nucleated cell counts. Here immunoSEQ multiplex PCR was the method, and the copy in TCRdb shows in-frame clones only, minus some. V, J and clone size were drawn from that table, and D and trimming were deduced from the DNA. The sample holds hundreds of thousands of clones; 75% to 90% are singletons and the top ten take approximately 1.5%. Germline loops: CDR1 MNHEY, CDR2 SMNVEV (reference sequence). The V segment lost 3 bases and the J segment 5 bases; nucleotides outside the gene matches: 3. CDR3 size: 15 residues.

This receptor was identified in a woman aged 25 to 45 with active or convalescent COVID-19. The genes are TRBV27 and TRBJ2-5; 13 bases agree with TRBD2. Sequences were obtained from peripheral blood. This CDR3 is CASSLTSGGSETQYF. CDR3 nucleotides: TGTGCCAGCAGTTTGACTAGCGGGGGGTCTGAGACCCAGTACTTC.